One sample yielded the 5 T cell receptor beta chains listed below, sequenced in a study of T cell responses to AZD1222 COVID-19 vaccine. The method was immunoSEQ multiplex PCR; TCRdb's version includes in-frame clones alone and lacks a portion of them. The data hold roughly 92,000 clones, with about 89% observed a single time. Sequences were derived from peripheral blood, sampled 28 days after the second AZD1222 dose. The origin of the receptors is an adult who received the AZD1222 COVID-19 vaccine.

The J gene is TRBJ2-7, the V gene TRBV10-3; maybe TRBD2 (6 bases). V gave up 4 bases and J gave up 6 bases, with 13 bases separating them. Per germline, CDR1 ENHRY and CDR2 SYGVKD. The CDR3 is 13 residues long. CDR3 sequence (DNA): TGTGCCATCAGTGGGGAGGAATCGGGCGAGCAGTACTTC. Protein sequence: CAISGEESGEQYF.

The V call is TRBV20-1, the J call TRBJ1-3; possibly TRBD1 for D (5 bases). The CDR3 contains 14 residues. Trimming pared 3 bases from V and 0 bases from J, leaving 9 bases between. The germline V gene has CDR1 DFQATT and CDR2 SNEGSKA (reference sequence). For the CDR3, the DNA is TGCAGTGCTAGTTACAGGAGCTCTGGAAACACCATATATTTT. Protein sequence: CSASYRSSGNTIYF.

The chain recombines TRBV14 with TRBJ2-7; no reliable D call. CDR1 SGHDN and CDR2 FVKESK come from the germline V gene. V lost 1 base and J lost 3, with 4 bases in between. The CDR3 sequence is 12 residues long. The CDR3 reads CASSQARYEQYF. CDR3 nucleotide sequence: TGTGCCAGCAGCCAAGCCCGCTACGAGCAGTACTTC. The full variable domain, rest sourced from reference TRBV14 and TRBJ2-7, is EAGVTQFPSHSVIEKGQTVTLRCDPISGHDNLYWYRRVMGKEIKFLLHFVKESKQDESGMPNNRFLAERTGGTYSTLKVQPAELEDSGVYFCASSQARYEQYFGPGTRLTVT.

The genes are TRBV5-4 and TRBJ2-1; D is ambiguous. This CDR3 comprises 16 residues. Between the trimmed V and J ends, which lost 0 bases and 0 bases, there was a span of 10 bases. Germline CDR1 and CDR2: SGHNT and YYREEE (reference sequence). Written as DNA, the CDR3 is TGTGCCAGCAGCTTGGGGTCGGCTAGCTCCTACAATGAGCAGTTCTTC. Its protein product is CASSLGSASSYNEQFF.

V usage is TRBV19 and J usage is TRBJ2-7, with a possible D match to TRBD2 (6 bases). CDR3 length: 14 amino acids. CDR1 is LNHDA and CDR2 is SQIVND in the germline V gene (reference sequence). Trimming took off 9 bases at V and 6 bases at J, with 21 bases between the two ends. The DNA for the CDR3 is TGTGCCAGCCGCGGGGCACCGACGCGAACCGAGCAGTACTTC. Translation: CASRGAPTRTEQYF.